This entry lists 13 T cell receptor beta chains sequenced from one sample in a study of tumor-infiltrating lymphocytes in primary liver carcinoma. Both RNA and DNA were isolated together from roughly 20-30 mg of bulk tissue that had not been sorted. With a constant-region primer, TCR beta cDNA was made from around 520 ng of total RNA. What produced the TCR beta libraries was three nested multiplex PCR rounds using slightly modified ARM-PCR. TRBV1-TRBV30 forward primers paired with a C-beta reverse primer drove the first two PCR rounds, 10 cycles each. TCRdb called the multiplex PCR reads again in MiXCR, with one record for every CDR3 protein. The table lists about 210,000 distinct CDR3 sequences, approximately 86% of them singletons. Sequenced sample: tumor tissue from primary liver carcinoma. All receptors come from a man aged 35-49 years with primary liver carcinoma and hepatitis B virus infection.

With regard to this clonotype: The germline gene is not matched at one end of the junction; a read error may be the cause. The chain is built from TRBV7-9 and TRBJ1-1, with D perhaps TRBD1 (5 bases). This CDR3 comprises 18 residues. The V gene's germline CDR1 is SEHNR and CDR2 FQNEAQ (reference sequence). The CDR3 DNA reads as TGTGCCAGCAGCTTAGGCCAACCCCATCCGGGACCGAACACTGAAGCATTCTTT. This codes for CASSLGQPHPGPNTEAFF. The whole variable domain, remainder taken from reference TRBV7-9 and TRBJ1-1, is DTGVSQNPRHKITKRGQNVTFRCDPISEHNRLYWYRQTLGQGPEFLTYFQNEAQLEKSRLLSDRFSAERPKGSFSTLEIQRTEQGDSAMYLCASSLGQPHPGPNTEAFFGQGTRLTVV.

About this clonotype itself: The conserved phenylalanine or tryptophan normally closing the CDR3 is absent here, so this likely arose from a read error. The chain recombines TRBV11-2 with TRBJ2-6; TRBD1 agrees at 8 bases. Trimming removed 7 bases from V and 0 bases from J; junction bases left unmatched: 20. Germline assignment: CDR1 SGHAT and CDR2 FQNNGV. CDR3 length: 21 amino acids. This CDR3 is CASNIGGDRGISLSGANVLTL. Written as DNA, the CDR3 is TGTGCCAGCAATATAGGGGGAGACAGGGGCATTTCCCTCTCTGGGGCCAACGTCCTGACTTTA.

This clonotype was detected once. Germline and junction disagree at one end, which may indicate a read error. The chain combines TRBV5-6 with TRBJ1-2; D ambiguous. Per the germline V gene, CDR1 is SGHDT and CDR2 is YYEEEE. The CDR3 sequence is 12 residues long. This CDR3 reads CASRLEPEGYTF. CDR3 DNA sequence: TGTGCCAGCAGGTTGGAACCAGAGGGCTACACCTTC.

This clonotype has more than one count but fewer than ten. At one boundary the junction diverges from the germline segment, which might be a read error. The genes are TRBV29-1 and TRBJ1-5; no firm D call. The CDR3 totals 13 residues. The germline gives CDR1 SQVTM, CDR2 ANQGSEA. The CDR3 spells CSVVSSVNQPQQF. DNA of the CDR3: TGCAGCGTAGTGAGTAGTGTTAATCAGCCCCAGCAGTTT.

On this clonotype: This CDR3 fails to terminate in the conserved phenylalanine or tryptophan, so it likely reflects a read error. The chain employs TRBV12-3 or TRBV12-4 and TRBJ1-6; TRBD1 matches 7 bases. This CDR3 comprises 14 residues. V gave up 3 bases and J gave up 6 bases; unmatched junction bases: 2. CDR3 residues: CASSFSGGNSPLHY. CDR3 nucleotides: TGTGCCAGCAGTTTCTCAGGGGGTAATTCACCCCTCCACTAC.

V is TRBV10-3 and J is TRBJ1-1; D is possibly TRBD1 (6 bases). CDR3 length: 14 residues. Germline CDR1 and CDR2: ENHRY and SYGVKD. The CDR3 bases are TGTGCTATCGAAGGGGGAGGAGTGAACACTGAAGCTTTCTTT. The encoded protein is CAIEGGGVNTEAFF.

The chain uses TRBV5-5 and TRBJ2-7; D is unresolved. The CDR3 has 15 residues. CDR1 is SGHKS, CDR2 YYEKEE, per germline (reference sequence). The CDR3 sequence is CPNSFDIRPPYEQYF. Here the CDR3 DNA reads TGTCCCAACAGCTTCGATATACGGCCACCCTACGAGCAGTACTTC.

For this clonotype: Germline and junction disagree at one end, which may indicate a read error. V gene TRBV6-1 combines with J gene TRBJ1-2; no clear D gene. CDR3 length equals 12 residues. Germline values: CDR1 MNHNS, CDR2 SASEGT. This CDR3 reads CASSVPLYGYIF. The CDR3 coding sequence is TGTGCCAGCAGTGTCCCCCTATATGGCTACATCTTC.

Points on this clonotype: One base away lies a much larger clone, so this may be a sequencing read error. CDR3 nucleotide sequence: TGTGCCAGCAGTTTCCGGAATATTCTTGGCTACACCTTC. Translated, it gives CASSFRNILGYTF. The chain has TRBV28 and TRBJ1-2; D call uncertain. The V gene's germline CDR1 is MDHEN and CDR2 SYDVKM. Trimming took 3 bases from V and 7 from J, leaving 12 bases between them. The CDR3 contains 13 residues.

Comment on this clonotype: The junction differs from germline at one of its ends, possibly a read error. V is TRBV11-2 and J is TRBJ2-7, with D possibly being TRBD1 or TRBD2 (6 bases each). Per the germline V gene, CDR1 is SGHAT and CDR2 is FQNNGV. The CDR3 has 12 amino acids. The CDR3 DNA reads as TGTGACAGCAGTCTCGGGGGCTACGAGAAGTACTTC. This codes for CDSSLGGYEKYF.

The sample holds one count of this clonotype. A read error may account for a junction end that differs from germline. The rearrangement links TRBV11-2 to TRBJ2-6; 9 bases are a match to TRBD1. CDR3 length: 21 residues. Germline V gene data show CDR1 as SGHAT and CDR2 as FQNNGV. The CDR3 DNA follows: TGTGCCAGCAGCATGGGTGGAGACAGGGGGATTTCCCTCTCTGGGGCCAGCGTCCTGACTTTC. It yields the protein CASSMGGDRGISLSGASVLTF.

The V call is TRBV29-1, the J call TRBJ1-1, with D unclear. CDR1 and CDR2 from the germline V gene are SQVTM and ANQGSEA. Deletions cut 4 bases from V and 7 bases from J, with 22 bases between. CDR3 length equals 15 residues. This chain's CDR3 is CSVAPGWAMYIEAFF. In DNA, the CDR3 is TGCAGCGTTGCCCCTGGTTGGGCAATGTACATTGAAGCTTTCTTT.

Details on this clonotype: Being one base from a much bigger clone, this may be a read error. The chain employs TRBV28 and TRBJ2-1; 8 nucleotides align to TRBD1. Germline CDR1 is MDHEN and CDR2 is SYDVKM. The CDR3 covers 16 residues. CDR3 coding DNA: TGTGCCACCAGTTGGGGACAGGTTGTACTTCGATGGGAGCAGTTCTTC. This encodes CATSWGQVVLRWEQFF.